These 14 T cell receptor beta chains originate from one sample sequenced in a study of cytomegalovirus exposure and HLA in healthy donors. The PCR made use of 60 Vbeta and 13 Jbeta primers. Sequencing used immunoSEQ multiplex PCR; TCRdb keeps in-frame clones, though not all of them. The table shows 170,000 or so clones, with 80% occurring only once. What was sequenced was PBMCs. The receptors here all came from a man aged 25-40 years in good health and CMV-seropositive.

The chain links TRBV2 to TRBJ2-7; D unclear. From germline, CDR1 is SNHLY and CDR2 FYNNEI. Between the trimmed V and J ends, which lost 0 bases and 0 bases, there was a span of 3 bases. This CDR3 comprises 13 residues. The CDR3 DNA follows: TGTGCCAGCAGTGAAGCGGCCTCCTACGAGCAGTACTTC. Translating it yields CASSEAASYEQYF.

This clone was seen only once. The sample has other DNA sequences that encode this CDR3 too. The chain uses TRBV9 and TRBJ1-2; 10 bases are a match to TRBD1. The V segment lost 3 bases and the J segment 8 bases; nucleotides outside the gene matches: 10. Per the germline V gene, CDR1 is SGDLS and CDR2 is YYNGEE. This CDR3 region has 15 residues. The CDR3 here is CASSEGTGERGGYTF. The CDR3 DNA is TGTGCCAGCAGCGAGGGGACAGGGGAGAGGGGAGGCTACACCTTC.

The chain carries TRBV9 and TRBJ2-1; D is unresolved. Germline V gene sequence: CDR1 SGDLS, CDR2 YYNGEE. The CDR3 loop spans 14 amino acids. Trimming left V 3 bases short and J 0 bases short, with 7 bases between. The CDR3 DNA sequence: TGTGCCAGCAGCGGTCCCGGCTCCTACAATGAGCAGTTCTTC. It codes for CASSGPGSYNEQFF. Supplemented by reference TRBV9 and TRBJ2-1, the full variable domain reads DSGVTQTPKHLITATGQRVTLRCSPRSGDLSVYWYQQSLDQGLQFLIQYYNGEERAKGNILERFSAQQFPDLHSELNLSSLELGDSALYFCASSGPGSYNEQFFGPGTRLTVL.

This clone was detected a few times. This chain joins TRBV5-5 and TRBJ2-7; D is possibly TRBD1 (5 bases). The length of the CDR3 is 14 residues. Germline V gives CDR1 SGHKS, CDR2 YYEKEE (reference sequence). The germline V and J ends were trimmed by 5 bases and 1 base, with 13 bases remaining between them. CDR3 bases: TGTGCCAGCAGGGATGTAGGGGTTTCCTACGAGCAGTACTTC. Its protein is CASRDVGVSYEQYF.

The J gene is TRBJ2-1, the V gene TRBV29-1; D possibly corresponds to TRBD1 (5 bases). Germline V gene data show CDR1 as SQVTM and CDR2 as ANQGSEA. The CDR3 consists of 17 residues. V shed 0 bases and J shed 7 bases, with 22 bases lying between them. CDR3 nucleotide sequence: TGCAGCGTTGAAGAACCGACGGACATGTTACTGCGGAATGAGCAGTTCTTC. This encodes CSVEEPTDMLLRNEQFF.

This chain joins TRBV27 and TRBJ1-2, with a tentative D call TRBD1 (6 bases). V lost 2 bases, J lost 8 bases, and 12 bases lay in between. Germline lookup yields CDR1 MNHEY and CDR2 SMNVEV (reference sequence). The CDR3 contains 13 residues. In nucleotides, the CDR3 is TGTGCCAGCAGTTTAAGGGGGGGCGCCGGCTACACCTTC. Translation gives CASSLRGGAGYTF.

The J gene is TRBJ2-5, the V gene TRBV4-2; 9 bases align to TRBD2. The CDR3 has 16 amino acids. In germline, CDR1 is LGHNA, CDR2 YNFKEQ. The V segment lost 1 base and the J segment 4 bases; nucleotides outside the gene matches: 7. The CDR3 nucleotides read TGTGCCAGCAGCCAAGGGGCGGGGGGGCTCGGAGAGACCCAGTACTTC. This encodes CASSQGAGGLGETQYF.

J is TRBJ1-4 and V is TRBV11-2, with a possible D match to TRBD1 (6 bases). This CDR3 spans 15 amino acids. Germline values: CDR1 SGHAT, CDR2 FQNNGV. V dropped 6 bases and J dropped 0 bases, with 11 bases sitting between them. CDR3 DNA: TGTGCCAGCAGAACAGGGCCGGCAACTAATGAAAAACTGTTTTTT. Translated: CASRTGPATNEKLFF. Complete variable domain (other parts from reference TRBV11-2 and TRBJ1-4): EAGVAQSPRYKIIEKRQSVAFWCNPISGHATLYWYQQILGQGPKLLIQFQNNGVVDDSQLPKDRFSAERLKGVDSTLKIQPAKLEDSAVYLCASRTGPATNEKLFFGSGTQLSVL.

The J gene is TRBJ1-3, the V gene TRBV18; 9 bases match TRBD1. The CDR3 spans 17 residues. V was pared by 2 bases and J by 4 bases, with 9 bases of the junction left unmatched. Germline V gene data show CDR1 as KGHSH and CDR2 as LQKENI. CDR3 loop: CASSPLPGQGFGNTIYF. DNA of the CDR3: TGTGCCAGCTCACCATTGCCGGGACAGGGTTTCGGAAACACCATATATTTT.

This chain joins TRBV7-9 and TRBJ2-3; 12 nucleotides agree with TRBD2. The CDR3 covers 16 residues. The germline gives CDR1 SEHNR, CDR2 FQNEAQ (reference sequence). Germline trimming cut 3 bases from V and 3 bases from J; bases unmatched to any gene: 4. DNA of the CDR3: TGTGCCAGCAGCTTCATGACTAGCGGGGGAACAGATACGCAGTATTTT. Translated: CASSFMTSGGTDTQYF. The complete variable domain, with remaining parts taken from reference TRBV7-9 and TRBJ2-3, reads DTGVSQNPRHKITKRGQNVTFRCDPISEHNRLYWYRQTLGQGPEFLTYFQNEAQLEKSRLLSDRFSAERPKGSFSTLEIQRTEQGDSAMYLCASSFMTSGGTDTQYFGPGTRLTVL.

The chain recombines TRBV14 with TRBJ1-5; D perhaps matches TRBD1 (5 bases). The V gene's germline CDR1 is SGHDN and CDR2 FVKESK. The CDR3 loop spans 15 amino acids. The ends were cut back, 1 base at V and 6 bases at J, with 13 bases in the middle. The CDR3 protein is CASSQGPAGGQPQHF. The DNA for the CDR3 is TGTGCCAGCAGCCAAGGGCCTGCCGGGGGTCAGCCCCAGCATTTT.

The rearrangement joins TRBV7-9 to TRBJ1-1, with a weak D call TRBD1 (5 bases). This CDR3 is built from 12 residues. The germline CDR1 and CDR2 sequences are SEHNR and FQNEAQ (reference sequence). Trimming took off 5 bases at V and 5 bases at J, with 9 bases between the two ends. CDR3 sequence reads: CASSTQGTEAFF. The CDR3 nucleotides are TGTGCCAGCAGCACTCAGGGAACTGAAGCTTTCTTT.

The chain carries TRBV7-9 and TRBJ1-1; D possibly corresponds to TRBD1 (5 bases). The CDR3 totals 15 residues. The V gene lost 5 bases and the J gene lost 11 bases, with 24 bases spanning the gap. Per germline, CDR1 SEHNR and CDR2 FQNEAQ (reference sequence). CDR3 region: CASSRGDPSRAPAFF. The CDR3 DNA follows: TGTGCCAGCAGCCGAGGAGACCCAAGCAGGGCCCCGGCTTTCTTT.

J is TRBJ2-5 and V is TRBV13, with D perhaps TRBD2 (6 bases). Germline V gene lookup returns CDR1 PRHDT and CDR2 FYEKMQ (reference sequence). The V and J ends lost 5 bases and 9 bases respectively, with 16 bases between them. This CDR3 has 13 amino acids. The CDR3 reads CASSPGLPGAQYF. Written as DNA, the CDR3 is TGTGCCAGCAGCCCGGGACTCCCGGGGGCCCAGTACTTC.